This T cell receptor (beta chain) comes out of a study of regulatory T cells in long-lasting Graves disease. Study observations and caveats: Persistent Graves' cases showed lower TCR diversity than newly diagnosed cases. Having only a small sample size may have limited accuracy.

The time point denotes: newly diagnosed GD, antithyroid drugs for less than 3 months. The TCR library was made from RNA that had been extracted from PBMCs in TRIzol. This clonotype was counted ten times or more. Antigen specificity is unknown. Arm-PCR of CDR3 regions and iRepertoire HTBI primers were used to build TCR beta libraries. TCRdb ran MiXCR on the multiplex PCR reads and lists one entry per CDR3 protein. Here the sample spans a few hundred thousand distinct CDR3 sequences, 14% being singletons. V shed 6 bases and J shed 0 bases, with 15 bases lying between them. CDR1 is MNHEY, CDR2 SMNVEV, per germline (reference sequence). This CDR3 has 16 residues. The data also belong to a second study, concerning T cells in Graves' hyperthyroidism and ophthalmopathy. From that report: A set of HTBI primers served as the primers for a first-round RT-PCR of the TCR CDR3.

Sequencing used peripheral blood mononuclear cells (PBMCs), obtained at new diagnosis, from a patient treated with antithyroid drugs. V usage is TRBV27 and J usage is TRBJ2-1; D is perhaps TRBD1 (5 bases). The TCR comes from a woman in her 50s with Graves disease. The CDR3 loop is CASSATTVSSYNEQFF. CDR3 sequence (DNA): TGTGCCAGCAGCGCTACGACAGTCAGCTCCTACAATGAGCAGTTCTTC.